Listed here are 2 T cell receptor beta chains from one sample, sequenced in a study of shared clonotypes between healthy human individuals. Profiling relied on immunoSEQ multiplex PCR, and the TCRdb table lists in-frame clones only, not all of them. This table holds 450,000 to 650,000 clones, around 76% found once. Sample: PBMCs. The receptor set was obtained from a middle-aged woman in good health. Some clones in this sample may be carry-over from other donors' samples.

The CDR3, as DNA: TGTGCCAGCAGCTTAAGGTCCTTAGCGGGGCTAAACACCGGGGAGCTGTTTTTT. It specifies CASSLRSLAGLNTGELFF. This chain connects TRBV7-6 to TRBJ2-2; 8 bases agree with TRBD2. Germline CDR1 is SGHVS and CDR2 is FNYEAQ. The ends lost 2 bases at V and 2 bases at J; junction bases unmatched: 10. This CDR3 has 18 residues.

The V gene is TRBV18, the J gene TRBJ2-6, with unresolved D. This CDR3 is 16 amino acids long. Deletions cut 6 bases from V and 0 bases from J, with 12 bases between. CDR1 is KGHSH, CDR2 LQKENI, per germline. The DNA for the CDR3 is TGTGCCAGCTCGACGGACCATTTCTCTGGGGCCAACGTCCTGACTTTC. It translates to CASSTDHFSGANVLTF. The variable domain in full, completed from reference TRBV18 and TRBJ2-6, reads NAGVMQNPRHLVRRRGQEARLRCSPMKGHSHVYWYRQLPEEGLKFMVYLQKENIIDESGMPKERFSAEFPKEGPSILRIQQVVRGDSAAYFCASSTDHFSGANVLTFGAGSRLTVL.